This T cell receptor (beta chain) was sequenced for a study of blood T cell repertoires in COVID-19. Study in general: The United States, Italy and Spain provided the acute and convalescent COVID-19 samples. PBMCs, B-cell-depleted T cells, or T cells were the source of the cDNA or gDNA that made up the material.

In the authors' methods: For nucleated cells, counts were estimated from reference gene primer amplification. Profiled with immunoSEQ multiplex PCR; TCRdb holds only in-frame clones, not every one. That table furnishes V, J and clone size, whereas the DNA furnished D and trimming. Among about 270,000 clones listed, roughly 84% were seen once. The germline V gene has CDR1 SGHAT and CDR2 FQNNGV. The CDR3 spans 16 residues. V lost 3 bases and J lost 10; bases outside the gene matches: 12. The chain uses TRBV11-2 and TRBJ1-6; 7 bases are shared with TRBD1. This receptor was identified in a human donor in a cohort sampled during active COVID-19. The sequencing sample was made of peripheral blood. In DNA, the CDR3 is TGTGCCAGCAGCTTGAACAGGGGCCGTGGGGGATCACCCCTCCACTTT. Amino acids: CASSLNRGRGGSPLHF.